Detailed here is one TCR beta chain. The data were taken from a study of shared clonotypes between healthy human individuals. The assay ran at deep level. The method was immunoSEQ multiplex PCR; TCRdb's version includes in-frame clones alone and lacks a portion of them. This sample has approximately 940,000 clones, with around three quarters found just once. Study donors comprised healthy, HIV-negative adults devoid of recent acute infection or vaccination. CD45RA-negative memory and CD45RA+ naive subsets were split from the CD4+ cells. The germline V gene has CDR1 MNHNS and CDR2 SASEGT. The CDR3 has 12 residues. V lost 0 bases and J lost 5, with 2 bases in between.

The sequencing input was memory CD4+ T cells sorted from blood. Subset meaning: CD45RA-negative fraction. The clonotype comes from a man younger than 30 in good health. This chain connects TRBV6-1 to TRBJ2-1; D gene uncertain. This CDR3 is CASSEANNEQFF. The DNA of the CDR3 is TGTGCCAGCAGTGAAGCGAACAATGAGCAGTTCTTC.